This T cell receptor (beta chain) was sequenced for a study of post-analysis software for immune sequencing data. This clonotype was counted at least ten times. The antigen is unknown. Study-level results: F measure clustering grouped samples strongly by preparation batch. Relative to controls, patients had several TRBV segments at higher frequency, with TRBV5-6, TRBV5-1 and TRBV20-1 among these. Multiple sclerosis patients had significantly lower normalized Chao1 diversity than controls.

The germline CDR1 and CDR2 sequences are SGHTA and FQGNSA. Trimming stripped 2 bases from V and 3 bases from J, with 7 bases between. The CDR3 consists of 13 residues. Unique molecular identifiers tagged the TCR beta cDNA libraries. TCRdb reprocessed the PCR reads via MiXCR and lists one record per CDR3 protein. Among 600,000 to 700,000 distinct CDR3 sequences listed, about 60% were seen once. The J gene is TRBJ1-1, the V gene TRBV7-2, with D uncertain. The sequencing input was blood. This sequence originates from a girl under 10 years old with multiple sclerosis. CDR3 coding DNA: TGTGCCAGCAGCTTATCCCGGGACACTGAAGCTTTCTTT. This sequence encodes CASSLSRDTEAFF.